This TCR beta chain was found in a study of blood T cell repertoires in COVID-19. TCRdb keeps only in-frame clones here, not all; method: immunoSEQ multiplex PCR. Of approximately 180,000 clones in the sample, about 85% are singletons; the top ten hold 6% to 6.5%. With 2 bases removed from V and 0 bases from J, the gap between germline ends came to 4 bases. CDR1 SGHVS and CDR2 FQNEAQ come from the germline V gene. The CDR3 loop spans 13 amino acids. V usage is TRBV7-8 and J usage is TRBJ1-1, with D unresolved. The specimen sequenced was PBMCs or T cells enriched from blood (not recorded which). This clonotype originated in a middle-aged man who had recovered from COVID-19. The CDR3 sequence is CASSLLVNTEAFF. CDR3 coding DNA: TGTGCCAGCAGCTTACTAGTGAACACTGAAGCTTTCTTT.